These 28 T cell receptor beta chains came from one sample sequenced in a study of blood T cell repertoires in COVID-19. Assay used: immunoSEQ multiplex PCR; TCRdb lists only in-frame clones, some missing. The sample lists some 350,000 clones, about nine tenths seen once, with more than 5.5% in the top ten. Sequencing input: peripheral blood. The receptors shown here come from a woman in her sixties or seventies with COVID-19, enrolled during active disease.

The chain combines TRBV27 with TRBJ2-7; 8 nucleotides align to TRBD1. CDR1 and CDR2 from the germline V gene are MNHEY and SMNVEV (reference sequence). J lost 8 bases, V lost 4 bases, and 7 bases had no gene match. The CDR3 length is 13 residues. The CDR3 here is CASSSRDRSQQYF. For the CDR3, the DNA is TGTGCCAGCAGTTCCCGGGACAGGTCGCAGCAGTACTTC.

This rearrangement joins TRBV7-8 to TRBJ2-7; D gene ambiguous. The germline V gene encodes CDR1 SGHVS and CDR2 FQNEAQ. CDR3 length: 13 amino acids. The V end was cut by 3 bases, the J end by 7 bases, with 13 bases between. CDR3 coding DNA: TGTGCCAGCAGCTTTGGGTCCTACGGGGAGCAGTACTTC. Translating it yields CASSFGSYGEQYF. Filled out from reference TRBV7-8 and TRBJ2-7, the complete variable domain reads GAGVSQSPRYKVAKRGQDVALRCDPISGHVSLFWYQQALGQGPEFLTYFQNEAQLDKSGLPSDRFFAERPEGSVSTLKIQRTQQEDSAVYLCASSFGSYGEQYFGPGTRLTVT.

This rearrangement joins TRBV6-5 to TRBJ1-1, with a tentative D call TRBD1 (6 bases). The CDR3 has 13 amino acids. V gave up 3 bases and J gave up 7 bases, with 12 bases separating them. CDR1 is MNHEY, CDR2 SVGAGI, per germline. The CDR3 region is CASSYTTGSEAFF. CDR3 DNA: TGTGCCAGCAGTTATACGACAGGTAGTGAAGCTTTCTTT.

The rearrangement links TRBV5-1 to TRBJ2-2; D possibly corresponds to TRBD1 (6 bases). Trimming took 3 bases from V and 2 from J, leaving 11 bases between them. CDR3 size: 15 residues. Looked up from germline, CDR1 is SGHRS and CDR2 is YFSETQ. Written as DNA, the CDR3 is TGCGCCAGCAGCTATGCAGGGGACAACACCGGGGAGCTGTTTTTT. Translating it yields CASSYAGDNTGELFF.

CDR3 in DNA: TGTGCCAGCAGCCGAATTCCTAGCGGGGGGGCCACCGGGGAGCTGTTTTTT. The encoded protein is CASSRIPSGGATGELFF. V is TRBV6-2 or TRBV6-3 and J is TRBJ2-2; TRBD2 matches at 12 bases. With V trimmed by 6 bases and J by 4 bases, 9 bases remained unmatched. The CDR3 extends over 17 amino acids. Germline V lookup: CDR1 MNHEY, CDR2 SVGEGT.

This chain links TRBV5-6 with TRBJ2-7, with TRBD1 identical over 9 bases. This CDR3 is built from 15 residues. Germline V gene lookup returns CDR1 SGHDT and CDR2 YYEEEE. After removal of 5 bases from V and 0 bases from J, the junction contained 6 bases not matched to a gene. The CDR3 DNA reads TGTGCCAGCAGGGGGACAGGGTCGAGCTCCTACGAGCAGTACTTC. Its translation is CASRGTGSSSYEQYF.

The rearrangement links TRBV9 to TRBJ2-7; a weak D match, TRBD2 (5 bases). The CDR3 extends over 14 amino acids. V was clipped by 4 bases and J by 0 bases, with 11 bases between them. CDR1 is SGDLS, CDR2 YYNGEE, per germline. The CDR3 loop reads CASSPREDSYEQYF. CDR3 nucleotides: TGTGCCAGCAGCCCCCGGGAAGACTCCTACGAGCAGTACTTC.

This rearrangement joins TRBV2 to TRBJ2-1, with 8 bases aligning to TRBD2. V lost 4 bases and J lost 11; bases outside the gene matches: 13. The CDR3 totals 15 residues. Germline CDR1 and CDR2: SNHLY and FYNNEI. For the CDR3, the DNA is TGTGCCAGCAGTGCGGCTAGCGGGCCAGGGGAGAAGCAGTTCTTC. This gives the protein CASSAASGPGEKQFF.

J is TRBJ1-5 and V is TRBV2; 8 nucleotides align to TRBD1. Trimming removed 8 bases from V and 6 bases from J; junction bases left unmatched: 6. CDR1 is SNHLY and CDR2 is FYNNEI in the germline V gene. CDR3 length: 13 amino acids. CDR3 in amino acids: CASRTGIGQPQHF. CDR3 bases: TGTGCCAGCCGGACAGGGATCGGTCAGCCCCAGCATTTT.

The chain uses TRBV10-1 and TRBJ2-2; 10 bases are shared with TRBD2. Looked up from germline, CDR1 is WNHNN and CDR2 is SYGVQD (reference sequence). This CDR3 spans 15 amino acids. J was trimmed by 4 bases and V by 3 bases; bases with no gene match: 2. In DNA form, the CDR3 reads TGCGCCAGCAGTGAAAGCGGGGGGGCCACCGGGGAGCTGTTTTTT. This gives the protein CASSESGGATGELFF.

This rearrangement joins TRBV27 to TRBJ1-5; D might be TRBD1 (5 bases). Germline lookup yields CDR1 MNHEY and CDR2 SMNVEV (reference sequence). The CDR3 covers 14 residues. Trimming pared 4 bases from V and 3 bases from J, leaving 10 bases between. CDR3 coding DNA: TGTGCCAGCAGTTCAAGCAGGGACAATCAGCCCCAGCATTTT. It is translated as CASSSSRDNQPQHF.

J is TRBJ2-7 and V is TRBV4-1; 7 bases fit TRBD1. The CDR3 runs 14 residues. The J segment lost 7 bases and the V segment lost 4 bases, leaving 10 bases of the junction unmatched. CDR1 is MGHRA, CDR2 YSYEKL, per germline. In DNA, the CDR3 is TGCGCCAGCAGCCGAGAAGACAGGGTGGGGGAGCAGTACTTC. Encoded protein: CASSREDRVGEQYF.

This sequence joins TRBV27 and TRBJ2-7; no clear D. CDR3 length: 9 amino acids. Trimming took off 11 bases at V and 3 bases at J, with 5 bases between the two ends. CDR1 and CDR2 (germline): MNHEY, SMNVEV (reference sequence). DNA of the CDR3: TGTGCCCCCAGCTACGAGCAGTACTTC. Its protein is CAPSYEQYF.

The CDR3 sequence: CASSVGQTYEQYF. Here the CDR3 DNA reads TGTGCCAGCAGCGTCGGACAGACCTACGAGCAGTACTTC. The chain carries TRBV5-6 and TRBJ2-7, with D perhaps TRBD1 (6 bases). The CDR3 consists of 13 residues. Germline CDR1 and CDR2: SGHDT and YYEEEE. Trimming left V 4 bases short and J 2 bases short, with 10 bases between.

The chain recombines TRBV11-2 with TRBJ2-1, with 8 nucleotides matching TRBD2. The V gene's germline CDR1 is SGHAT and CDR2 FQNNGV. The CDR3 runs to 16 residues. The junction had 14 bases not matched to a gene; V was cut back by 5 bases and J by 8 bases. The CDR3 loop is CASSPIRGGLFDEQFF. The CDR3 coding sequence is TGTGCCAGCAGCCCAATTCGGGGGGGCTTATTCGATGAGCAGTTCTTC.

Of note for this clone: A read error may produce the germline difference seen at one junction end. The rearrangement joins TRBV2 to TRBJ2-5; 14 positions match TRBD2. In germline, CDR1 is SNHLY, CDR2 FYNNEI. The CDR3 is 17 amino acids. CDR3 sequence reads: CANSEGLTSGGGETQYF. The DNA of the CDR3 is TGTGCCAACAGTGAGGGTCTGACTAGCGGGGGGGGAGAGACCCAGTACTTC.

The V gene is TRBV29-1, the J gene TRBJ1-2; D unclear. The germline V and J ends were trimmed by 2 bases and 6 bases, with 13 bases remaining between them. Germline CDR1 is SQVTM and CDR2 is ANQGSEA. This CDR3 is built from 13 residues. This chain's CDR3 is CSVETYGVDGYTF. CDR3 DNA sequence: TGCAGCGTTGAAACGTACGGGGTCGATGGCTACACCTTC.

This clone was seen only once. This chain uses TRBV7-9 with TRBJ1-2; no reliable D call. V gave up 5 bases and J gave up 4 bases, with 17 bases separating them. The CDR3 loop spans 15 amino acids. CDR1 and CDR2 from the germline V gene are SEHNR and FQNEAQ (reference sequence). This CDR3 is CASSPREAMSYGYTF. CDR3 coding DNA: TGTGCCAGCAGCCCTAGGGAGGCAATGTCCTATGGCTACACCTTC.

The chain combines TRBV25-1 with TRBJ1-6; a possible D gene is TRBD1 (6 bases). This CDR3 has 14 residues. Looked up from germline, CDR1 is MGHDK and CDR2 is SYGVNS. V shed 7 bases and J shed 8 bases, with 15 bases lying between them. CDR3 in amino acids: CASKTGGPYSPLHF. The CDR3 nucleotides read TGTGCCAGCAAAACGGGGGGGCCGTATTCACCCCTCCACTTT.

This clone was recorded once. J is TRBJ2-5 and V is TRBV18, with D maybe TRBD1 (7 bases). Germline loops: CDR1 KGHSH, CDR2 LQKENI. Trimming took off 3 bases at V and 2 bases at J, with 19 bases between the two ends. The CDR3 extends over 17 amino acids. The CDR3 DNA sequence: TGTGCCAGCTCACCGCGCCAGGGGGGATCGGGTCAAGAGACCCAGTACTTC. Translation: CASSPRQGGSGQETQYF.

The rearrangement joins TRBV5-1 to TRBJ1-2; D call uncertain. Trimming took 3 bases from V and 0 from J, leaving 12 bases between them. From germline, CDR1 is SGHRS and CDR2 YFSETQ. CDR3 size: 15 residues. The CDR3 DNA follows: TGCGCCAGCAGCTCCGACATCCCGACTAACTATGGCTACACCTTC. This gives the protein CASSSDIPTNYGYTF.

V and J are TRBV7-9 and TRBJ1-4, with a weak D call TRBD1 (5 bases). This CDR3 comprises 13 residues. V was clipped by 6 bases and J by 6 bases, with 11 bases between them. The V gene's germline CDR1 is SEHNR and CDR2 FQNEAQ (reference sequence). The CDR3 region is CASRKAGDEKLFF. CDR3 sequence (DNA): TGTGCCAGCAGGAAGGCGGGGGATGAAAAACTGTTTTTT.

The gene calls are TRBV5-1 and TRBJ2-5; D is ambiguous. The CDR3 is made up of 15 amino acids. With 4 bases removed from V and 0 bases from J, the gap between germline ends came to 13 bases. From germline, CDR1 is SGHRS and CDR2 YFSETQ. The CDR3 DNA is TGCGCCAGCAGCACCCGATCTAAGTACCAAGAGACCCAGTACTTC. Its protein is CASSTRSKYQETQYF.

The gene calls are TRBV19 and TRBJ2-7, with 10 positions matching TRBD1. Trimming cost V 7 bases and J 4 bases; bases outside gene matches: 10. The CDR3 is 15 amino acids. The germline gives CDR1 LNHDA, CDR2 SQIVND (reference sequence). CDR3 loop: CASTNRGTGAYEQYF. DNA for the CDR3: TGTGCCAGTACCAACAGGGGGACAGGGGCTTACGAGCAGTACTTC.

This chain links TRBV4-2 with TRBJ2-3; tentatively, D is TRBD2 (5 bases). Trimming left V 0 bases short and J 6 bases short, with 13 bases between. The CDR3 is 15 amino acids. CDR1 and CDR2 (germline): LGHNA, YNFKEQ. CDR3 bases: TGTGCCAGCAGCCAAGATCTGGCTAGCAGGGATACGCAGTATTTT. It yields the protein CASSQDLASRDTQYF.

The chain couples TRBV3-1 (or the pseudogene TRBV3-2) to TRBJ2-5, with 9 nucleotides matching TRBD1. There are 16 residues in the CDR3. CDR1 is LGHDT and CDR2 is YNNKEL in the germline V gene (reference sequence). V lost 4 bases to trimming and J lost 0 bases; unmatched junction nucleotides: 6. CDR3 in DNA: TGTGCCAGCAGCCTTTACGGGACAGGGAACCAAGAGACCCAGTACTTC. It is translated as CASSLYGTGNQETQYF.

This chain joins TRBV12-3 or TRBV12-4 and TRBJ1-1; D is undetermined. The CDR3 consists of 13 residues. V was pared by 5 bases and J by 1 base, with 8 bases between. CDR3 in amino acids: CASSRTSNTEAFF. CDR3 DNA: TGTGCCAGCAGTCGAACATCGAACACTGAAGCTTTCTTT.

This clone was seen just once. The CDR3, as DNA: TGTGCCAGCAGTGACCGGGACAGGGTAGAGACCCAGTACTTC. This gives the protein CASSDRDRVETQYF. The V gene is TRBV6-1, the J gene TRBJ2-5, with 9 bases matching TRBD1. Germline-derived CDR1 and CDR2 are MNHNS and SASEGT. Germline trimming cut 3 bases from V and 4 bases from J; bases unmatched to any gene: 3. The CDR3 has 14 residues.